What follows describes a single T cell receptor (beta chain). No antigen is known for it. From each donor, a roughly 2.5 ml peripheral blood sample was collected into PAXgene tubes and stored at -80 degrees C. Without any T cell sorting, total RNA was extracted from whole blood using the PAXgene blood miRNA kit on an automated QIAcube. Peripheral blood from monozygotic twin pairs who were concordant or discordant for inflammatory bowel disease underwent deep TCRalpha and TCRbeta repertoire profiling using unique molecular barcoding. For every twin pair, smoking habits were documented, and each individual was categorised as a current, former or never smoker. The library was made by 5' RACE. The input for every TCR library was roughly 3,200 ng of total RNA. cDNA was synthesized with SMARTScribe reverse transcriptase in eight separate reactions per sample. During cDNA synthesis, template switching was used to introduce unique molecular identifiers that contained a 6-nucleotide sample barcode. TCRalpha and TCRbeta cDNA was amplified by two nested PCRs of about 15 and 9 cycles, with bead purification after each PCR. Before amplification, the cDNA was treated with uracil DNA-glycosylase and purified using the QIAquick PCR purification kit. The second PCR added Illumina TruSeq-compatible adapters along with sample-specific barcodes. TapeStation and Qubit were used to check library quality and concentration, and 4.5 to 5 ng of each library was pooled. Sequencing of pooled libraries was carried out on an Illumina HiSeq2500 single-index Rapid Run using 2 x 100 bp reads and custom sequencing primers. The authors' analysis ran thus. PCR and sequencing errors were corrected by UMI-based consensus assembly using MiGEC version 1.2.6. MiXCR version 2.1.1 was used to carry out V(D)J alignment, clonotype assembly and CDR3 extraction. Gene usage, clonotype sharing and MAIT/NKT TCR abundance were normalised by analysing the top 1000, 10 000 and 20 000 clonotypes per sample. After downsampling to 27 000 UMIs, diversity was calculated as the inverse Simpson index using the vegan R package. Paired Mann-Whitney U tests were applied to discordant twin pairs, with Benjamini-Hochberg correction for multiple testing. The reads, reprocessed by TCRdb, yield one row per CDR3 protein sequence and no DNA. The V and J calls and clone size are TCRdb's, not the authors'. This specimen's table enumerates around 150,000 distinct CDR3 sequences. The ten largest account for approximately 3% of the sample.

This record comes from a study of monozygotic twins with inflammatory bowel disease (dated 2019 in TCRdb). The study in broad terms: In total, 28 monozygotic twin pairs made up the full study: 19 Danish pairs, all IBD-discordant, plus nine German pairs, of which four were IBD-concordant and five were IBD-discordant. The search for disease-associated traits relied mainly on comparing IBD patients with their genetically identical healthy co-twins within discordant pairs. Each individual had, on average, about 151 000 unique TCRalpha sequences and 181 000 unique TCRbeta sequences available for analysis.

The germline V gene specifies MDHEN as CDR1 and SYDVKM as CDR2. The CDR3, cysteine through phenylalanine, is 13 amino acids long. No DNA appears here. Here is what the overall study found, with its caveats: The analysis was unable to tell apart different T cell subtypes. No single strong signal or clonotype linked to IBD turned up in the results, so the idea that one exists was not supported. No difference in repertoire similarity was observed between concordant and discordant twins, possibly owing to limited statistical power. Background noise and inter-individual variability may have been introduced into the repertoires by the differing immunosuppressive treatments among patients. IBD patients had lower TCRbeta repertoire diversity, measured by the inverse Simpson index, than their healthy co-twins. IBD patients shared fewer clonotypes with other individuals than healthy twins did, most markedly in patients showing signs of disease activity.

This receptor was taken from a human donor with ulcerative colitis or Crohn's disease, or a healthy co-twin of an affected twin (not recorded which). Sequencing was carried out using blood. Recombination connected TRBV28 to TRBJ2-7; TCRdb designates TRBD1, a call that cannot be tested without DNA. CDR3 loop: CASTPQGDYEQYF.